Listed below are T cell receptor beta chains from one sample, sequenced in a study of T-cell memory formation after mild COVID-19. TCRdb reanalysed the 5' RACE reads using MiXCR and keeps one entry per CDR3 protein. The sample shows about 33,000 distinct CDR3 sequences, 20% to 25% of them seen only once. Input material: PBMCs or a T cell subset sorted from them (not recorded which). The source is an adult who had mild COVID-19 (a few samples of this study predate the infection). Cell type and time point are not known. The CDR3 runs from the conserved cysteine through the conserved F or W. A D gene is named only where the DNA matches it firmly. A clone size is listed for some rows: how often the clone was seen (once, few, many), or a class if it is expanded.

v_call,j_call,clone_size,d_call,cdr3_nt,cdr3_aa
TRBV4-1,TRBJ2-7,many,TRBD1,TGCGCCAGCAGCCAAGGGGCTCCGGACAGGAGCTACGAGCAGTACTTC,CASSQGAPDRSYEQYF
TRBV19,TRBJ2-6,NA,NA,TGTGCCAGTAGTAACCACTTGAGGGGAGGAGGGGCCAACGTCCTGACTTTC,CASSNHLRGGGANVLTF
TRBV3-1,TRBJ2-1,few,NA,TGTGCCAGCAGCCCCCGGGACCGCAGCTCCTACAATGAGCAGTTCTTC,CASSPRDRSSYNEQFF
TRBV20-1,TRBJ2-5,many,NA,TGCAGTGCTAGGTGGGGCCCGCCCTCGCAGACCCAGTACTTC,CSARWGPPSQTQYF
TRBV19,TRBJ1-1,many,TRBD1,TGTGCCAGTACCCGGACAGGGACCCTGAACACTGAAGCTTTCTTT,CASTRTGTLNTEAFF
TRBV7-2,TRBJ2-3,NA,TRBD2,TGTGCCAGCAGCCCCAGCGGGGGGCCGTCTACAGATACGCAGTATTTT,CASSPSGGPSTDTQYF
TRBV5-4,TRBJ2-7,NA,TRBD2,TGTGCCAGCAGGAGAAGCGGGGGGGCCTTGGACGAGCAGTACTTC,CASRRSGGALDEQYF
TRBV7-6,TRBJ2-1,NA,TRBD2,TGTGCCAGCAGCCCGAGCGGGGGAGGTGATTACAATGAGCAGTTCTTC,CASSPSGGGDYNEQFF
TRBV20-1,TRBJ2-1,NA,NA,TGCAGTGCTAGCCCACTAGACTACAATGAGCAGTTCTTC,CSASPLDYNEQFF
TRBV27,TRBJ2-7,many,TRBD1,TGTGCCAGCAGCAGGAACAGGGGTCGTCCTTCCGAGCAGTACTTC,CASSRNRGRPSEQYF
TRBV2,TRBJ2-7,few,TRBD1,TGTGCCAGCAGTTCGAGGACAGGTTCCTACGAGCAGTACTTC,CASSSRTGSYEQYF
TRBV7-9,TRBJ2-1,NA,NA,TGTGCCAGCACCCCCGTCCCGGGAGTCTACGGTGAGCAGTTCTTC,CASTPVPGVYGEQFF
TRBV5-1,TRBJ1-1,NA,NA,TGCGCCAGCAGCTTGGCGTCAGGAGGGAACACTGAAGCTTTCTTT,CASSLASGGNTEAFF
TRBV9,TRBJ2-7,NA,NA,TGTGCCAGCAGCGTTGACACATCTCACTACGAGCAGTACTTC,CASSVDTSHYEQYF
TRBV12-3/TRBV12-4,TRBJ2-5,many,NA,TGTGCCAGCCGCATTGGGGGGCTCGGGGAGACCCAGTACTTC,CASRIGGLGETQYF
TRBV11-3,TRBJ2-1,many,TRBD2,TGTGCCAGCAGTCGTAATATTCCCGGGACTAGCCACAATGAGCAGTTCTTC,CASSRNIPGTSHNEQFF
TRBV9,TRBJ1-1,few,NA,TGTGCCAGCAGCGTAGAATTCGGTAAAGCTTTCTTT,CASSVEFGKAFF
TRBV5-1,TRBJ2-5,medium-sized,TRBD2,TGCGCCAGCAGCTTTACGACTAGCGGGACGGAGACCCAGTACTTC,CASSFTTSGTETQYF
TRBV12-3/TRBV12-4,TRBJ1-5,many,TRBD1,TGTGCCAGCAGTTTAGGACAGGGGCGGAATCAGCCCCAGCATTTT,CASSLGQGRNQPQHF
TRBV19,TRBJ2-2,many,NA,TGTGCCAGTAGAAATCGGCAGGGAGGTACCGGGGAGCTGTTTTTT,CASRNRQGGTGELFF
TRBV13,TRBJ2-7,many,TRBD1,TGTGCCAGCAGCCCGCGGACAGGACCCTACGAGCAGTACTTC,CASSPRTGPYEQYF
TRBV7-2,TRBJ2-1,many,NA,TGTGCCAGCAGCCACGGACAGCCCTCCTACAATGAGCAGTTCTTC,CASSHGQPSYNEQFF
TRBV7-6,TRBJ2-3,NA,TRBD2,TGTGCCAGCAGCTTAGCGGGGGACTACTCACAGATACCCAAGTATTTT,CASSLAGDYSQIPKYF
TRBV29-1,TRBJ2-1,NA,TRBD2,TGCAGCGTTGAAAATAGCGGGTCTTCGATTGAGCAGTTCTTC,CSVENSGSSIEQFF
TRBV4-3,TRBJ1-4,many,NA,TGCGCCAGCAGCCAGTACCGGGAACAGGGAAAACTGTTTTTT,CASSQYREQGKLFF
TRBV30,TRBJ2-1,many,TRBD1,TGTGCCTGGAGTGCAGGACAGGGCTACAATGAGCAGTTCTTC,CAWSAGQGYNEQFF
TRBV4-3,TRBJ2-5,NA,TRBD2,TGCGCCAGCAGCCAAGACCCAGCGGGAGTGTCAGAGACCCAGTACTTC,CASSQDPAGVSETQYF
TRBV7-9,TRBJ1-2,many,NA,TGTGCCAGCAGCTTTCCTGGGGGGTCTAACTATGGCTACACCTTC,CASSFPGGSNYGYTF
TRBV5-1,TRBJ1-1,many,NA,TGCGCCAGCAGCTTGGGGCAGGGAATGAACACTGAAGCTTTCTTT,CASSLGQGMNTEAFF
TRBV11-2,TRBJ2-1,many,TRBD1,TGTGCCAGCAGCTTAGGAAGTGTCTGGACAGGGCAGAATGAGCAGTTCTTC,CASSLGSVWTGQNEQFF
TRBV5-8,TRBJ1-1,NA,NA,TGTGCCAGCAGCTTAGGGGTAAGGGGAGCTTTCTTT,CASSLGVRGAFF
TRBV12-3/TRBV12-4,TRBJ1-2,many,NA,TGTGCCAGCAGTTCCCTCCTACATGGCTACACCTTC,CASSSLLHGYTF
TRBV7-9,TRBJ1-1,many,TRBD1,TGTGCCAGCAGCTTAGGGACAGGCAGTAACGTGGGCACTGAAGCTTTCTTT,CASSLGTGSNVGTEAFF
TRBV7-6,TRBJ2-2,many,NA,TGTGCCAGCAGCATCCTACGGGGATCCGGCGCGAACACCGGGGAGCTGTTTTTT,CASSILRGSGANTGELFF
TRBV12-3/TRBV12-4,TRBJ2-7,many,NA,TGTGCCAGCAGTTTGGCACATATAAGCCACGAGCAGTACTTC,CASSLAHISHEQYF
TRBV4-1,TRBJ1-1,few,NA,TGCGCCAGCAGCCCGTCCCGGGGGGGGACTGAAGCTTTCTTT,CASSPSRGGTEAFF
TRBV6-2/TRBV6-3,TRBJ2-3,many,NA,TGTGCCAGCGCGTCAAGGGGTAGCACAGATACGCAGTATTTT,CASASRGSTDTQYF
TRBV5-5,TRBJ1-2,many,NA,TGTGCCAGCAGTGATGGCAACTATGGCTACACCTTC,CASSDGNYGYTF
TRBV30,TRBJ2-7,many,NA,TGTGCCTGGAGTGTACGGCCAGGGGCGCTCTCCTACGAGCAGTACTTC,CAWSVRPGALSYEQYF
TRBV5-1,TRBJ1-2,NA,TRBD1,TGCGCCAGCAGCCTTACGGGACAGGAATATGGCTACACCTTC,CASSLTGQEYGYTF
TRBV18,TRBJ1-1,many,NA,TGTGCCAGCTCATCGACACAGAACACTGAAGCTTTCTTT,CASSSTQNTEAFF
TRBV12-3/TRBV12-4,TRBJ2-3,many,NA,TGTGCCAGCAGTTATAGCCCCTTCGGTACAGATACGCAGTATTTT,CASSYSPFGTDTQYF
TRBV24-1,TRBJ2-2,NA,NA,TGTGCCACCAGCACATACAGGGCCGGGAACACCGGGGAGCTGTTTTTT,CATSTYRAGNTGELFF
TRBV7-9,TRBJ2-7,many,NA,TGTGCCAGCAGCTCGTCGCTAGGGACCAAGATCCCCTACGAGCAGTACTTC,CASSSSLGTKIPYEQYF
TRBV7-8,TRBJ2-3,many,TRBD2,TGTGCCAGCAGTGTGACTAGCGGGTACACAGATACGCAGTATTTT,CASSVTSGYTDTQYF
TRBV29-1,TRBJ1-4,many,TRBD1,TGCAGCGTGTCCCGACAGGGGGGAGAAAAACTGTTTTTT,CSVSRQGGEKLFF
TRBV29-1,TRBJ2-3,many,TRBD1,TGCAGCTTGCGCCACAGGGGGGATACGCAGTATTTT,CSLRHRGDTQYF
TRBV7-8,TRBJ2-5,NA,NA,TGTGCCAGCAGCTTATCTTATGGCGCAGGGAGTCAAGAGACCCAGTACTTC,CASSLSYGAGSQETQYF
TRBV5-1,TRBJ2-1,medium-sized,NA,TGCGCCAGCAGCCTAGGGGGGTATGAGCAGTTCTTC,CASSLGGYEQFF
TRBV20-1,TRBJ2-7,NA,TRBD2,TGCAGTGCTCAAGCCTCTAGAGTACTAGCGGGAGGCGAGCAGTACTTC,CSAQASRVLAGGEQYF
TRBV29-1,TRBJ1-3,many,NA,TGCAGCGTTGAAGATCGATCATGGAGGAGGGGGACCTCTGGAAACACCATATATTTT,CSVEDRSWRRGTSGNTIYF
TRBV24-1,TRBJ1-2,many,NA,TGTGCCACCAGTACTACCGGCACCGCGGCCTATGGCTACACCTTC,CATSTTGTAAYGYTF
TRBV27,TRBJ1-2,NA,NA,TGTGCCAGCAGTTTATCAGGGACGGCTAACTATGGCTACACCTTC,CASSLSGTANYGYTF